This T cell receptor (beta chain) was identified in a study of blood T cell repertoires in COVID-19. Study-wide background: COVID-19 samples, acute and convalescent, were from the United States, Italy and Spain. From T cells, B-cell-depleted T cells, or PBMCs came the material, which was cDNA or gDNA.

Original processing methods: Quantification of nucleated cells was approximated via reference gene primer amplification. Only in-frame clones appear in the TCRdb table, and some are missing; sequencing was by immunoSEQ multiplex PCR. The DNA gave D and trimming, while V, J and clone size come from that table. The sample has 150,000 to 200,000 clones, 70% to 90% seen once. The ends were cut back, 2 bases at V and 5 bases at J, with 12 bases in the middle. Germline CDR1 and CDR2: WSHSY and SAAADI. CDR3 size: 14 residues. The receptor was isolated from a man aged 45-65 years with active or convalescent COVID-19. This rearrangement joins TRBV10-2 to TRBJ1-2, with D perhaps TRBD1 (5 bases). Sequenced: peripheral blood. The CDR3 sequence: CASSEGVGEYGYTF. CDR3 coding DNA: TGCGCCAGCAGTGAGGGTGTAGGGGAATATGGCTACACCTTC.